The text below deals with one T cell receptor beta chain. Its matching antigen is unknown. This entry is derived from a study of OX40 agonist ivuxolimab in advanced cancers. Study findings and constraints: The investigators did not determine what antigen specificity the expanded peripheral T cells had. Partial responders at 0.1-3.0 mg/kg had among the lowest clonal expansion.

Data came from immunoSEQ multiplex PCR; TCRdb stores just in-frame clones and leaves some out. The repertoire holds approximately 38,000 clones, with approximately 87% as singletons. The germline gives CDR1 LNHDA, CDR2 SQIVND (reference sequence). The V gene lost 3 bases and the J gene lost 4 bases, with 6 bases spanning the gap. The CDR3 totals 12 residues. Sequences were derived from CD4+ or CD8+ T cells sorted from blood, sampled in a trial of the OX40 agonist ivuxolimab. This sequence was found in an adult with an advanced solid tumor such as melanoma, head and neck, liver or kidney cancer. The chain has TRBV19 and TRBJ1-1; D is unclear. The chain's CDR3 is CASSMFSTEAFF. For the CDR3, the DNA is TGTGCCAGTAGTATGTTTTCCACTGAAGCTTTCTTT. The full variable domain, rest sourced from reference TRBV19 and TRBJ1-1, is DGGITQSPKYLFRKEGQNVTLSCEQNLNHDAMYWYRQDPGQGLRLIYYSQIVNDFQKGDIAEGYSVSREKKESFPLTVTSAQKNPTAFYLCASSMFSTEAFFGQGTRLTVV.